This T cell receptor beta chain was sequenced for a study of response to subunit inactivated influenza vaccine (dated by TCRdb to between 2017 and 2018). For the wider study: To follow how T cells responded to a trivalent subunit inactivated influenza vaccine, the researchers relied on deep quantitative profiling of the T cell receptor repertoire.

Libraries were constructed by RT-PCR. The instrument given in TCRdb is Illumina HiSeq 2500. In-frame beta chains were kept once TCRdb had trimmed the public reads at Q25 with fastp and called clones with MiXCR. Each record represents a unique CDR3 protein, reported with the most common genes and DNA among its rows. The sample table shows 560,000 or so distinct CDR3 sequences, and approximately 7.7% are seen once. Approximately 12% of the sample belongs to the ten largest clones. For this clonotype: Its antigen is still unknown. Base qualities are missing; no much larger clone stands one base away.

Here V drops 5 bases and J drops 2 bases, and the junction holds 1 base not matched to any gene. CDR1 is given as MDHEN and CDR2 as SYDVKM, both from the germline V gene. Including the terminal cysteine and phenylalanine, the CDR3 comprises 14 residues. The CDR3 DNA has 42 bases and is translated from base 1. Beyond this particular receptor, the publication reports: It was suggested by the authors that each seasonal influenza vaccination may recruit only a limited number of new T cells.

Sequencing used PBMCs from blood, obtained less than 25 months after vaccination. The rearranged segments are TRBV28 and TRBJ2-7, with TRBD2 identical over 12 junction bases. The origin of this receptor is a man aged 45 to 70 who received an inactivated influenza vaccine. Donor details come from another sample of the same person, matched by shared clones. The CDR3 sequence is CASSTSGRPYEQYF. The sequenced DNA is TGTGCCAGCAGTACTAGCGGGAGGCCCTACGAGCAGTACTTC.